One T cell receptor beta chain is described in this entry. Its antigen specificity is not known. No base quality values were provided; no much bigger clone lies one nucleotide off. This record belongs to a study of response to subunit inactivated influenza vaccine (dated by TCRdb to between 2018 and 2020). Study-wide context: The study used deep quantitative T cell receptor repertoire profiling to track responses to a trivalent subunit inactivated influenza vaccine. General findings and caveats noted by the study authors: The authors suggested that each seasonal influenza vaccination may recruit only a limited number of new T cells.

Receptor libraries were prepared by RT-PCR. Sequencer: Illumina HiSeq 2500. TCRdb passed the public sequencing reads through fastp at Q25 and MiXCR, retaining productive beta sequences. Entries that share a CDR3 protein sequence are merged under the most common genes and DNA. The sample table records 170,000 or so distinct CDR3 sequences; approximately 11% of these occur just once. The top ten constitute about a third of the sample. CDR1 and CDR2, per the germline V gene, are MDHEN and SYDVKM. The cysteine opens and the phenylalanine closes a CDR3 of 15 amino acids. Only the CDR3 DNA is retained, 45 bases long and in frame from the first base. For this chain, trimming is 5 bases at the V end and 5 bases at the J end, and the number of junction bases without a gene match is 8.

The TCR was taken from a man between 50 and 69 years old who received an inactivated influenza vaccine. Donor details come from another sample of the same person, matched by shared clones. The rearrangement combines TRBV28 with TRBJ2-3; 9 junctional bases match TRBD2. The input for sequencing was CD8+ T cells sorted from PBMCs, taken around 25 months after vaccination. This receptor has the CDR3 CASSKLAGSVDTQYF. The sequence in DNA is TGTGCCAGCAGTAAGCTAGCGGGGTCAGTAGATACGCAGTATTTT.